The 18 T cell receptor beta chains below all came from one sample that was sequenced in a study of control samples from healthy donors and cancer patients. The protocol was immunoSEQ multiplex PCR, while the TCRdb copy is restricted to in-frame clones and leaves out a portion. Altogether roughly 190,000 clones are present, around 92% being singletons, with the ten largest covering approximately 1.6%. The sample taken for sequencing was blood. Receptor source: a woman in her thirties in good health.

In its sample, this clone was seen once. The chain employs TRBV27 and TRBJ2-7; 15 bases are shared with TRBD2. CDR1 and CDR2 (germline): MNHEY, SMNVEV (reference sequence). J was trimmed by 7 bases and V by 1 base; bases with no gene match: 2. The CDR3 contains 15 residues. The CDR3 spells CASSLYGTSGREQYF. The DNA of the CDR3 is TGTGCCAGCAGTTTATACGGGACTAGCGGGAGGGAGCAGTACTTC.

The chain couples TRBV9 to TRBJ2-1, with D possibly matching TRBD2 (6 bases). The germline V gene encodes CDR1 SGDLS and CDR2 YYNGEE. This CDR3 region has 15 residues. The V end lost 4 bases, the J end lost 0 bases, and 11 bases lay between the germline ends. The CDR3 DNA follows: TGTGCCAGCAGCCCCCGGACTATCTCCTACAATGAGCAGTTCTTC. Its protein is CASSPRTISYNEQFF.

This sequence joins TRBV12-3 or TRBV12-4 and TRBJ1-2, with 8 bases that match TRBD1. V was clipped by 8 bases and J by 3 bases; unmatched bases: 5. The length of the CDR3 is 13 residues. The CDR3 nucleotides read TGTGCCAGCTTCTCAGGGGGCCACTATGGCTACACCTTC. This encodes CASFSGGHYGYTF.

The V call is TRBV19, the J call TRBJ1-6; D call uncertain. Looked up from germline, CDR1 is LNHDA and CDR2 is SQIVND (reference sequence). The V and J ends lost 4 bases and 10 bases respectively, with 8 bases between them. The CDR3 loop spans 12 amino acids. CDR3 protein: CASSTPGSPLHF. CDR3 coding DNA: TGTGCCAGTAGTACCCCCGGGTCACCCCTCCACTTT.

The rearrangement links TRBV6-6 to TRBJ2-7; 9 bases are shared with TRBD1. J gave up 1 base and V 6 bases, and 4 bases lay outside the gene matches. This CDR3 comprises 14 residues. CDR1 and CDR2 from the germline V gene are MNHNY and SVGAGI (reference sequence). CDR3 region: CASRDGTGSYEQYF. For the CDR3, the DNA is TGTGCCAGCAGGGACGGGACAGGGTCCTACGAGCAGTACTTC.

This chain connects TRBV4-1 to TRBJ2-2, with unresolved D. V lost 0 bases to trimming and J lost 6 bases, with 8 bases between them. The germline V gene encodes CDR1 MGHRA and CDR2 YSYEKL. The CDR3 is 14 residues long. CDR3 residues: CASSQDAASGELFF. The CDR3 bases are TGCGCCAGCAGCCAAGATGCCGCTTCCGGGGAGCTGTTTTTT.

In this sample, this clone turned up once. The rearrangement joins TRBV18 to TRBJ1-1; D gene ambiguous. V was shortened by 2 bases and J by 1 base, with 5 bases between the two germline ends. This CDR3 is 13 amino acids long. Germline V CDR1 and CDR2: KGHSH, LQKENI. CDR3 sequence reads: CASSPWGNTEAFF. In nucleotides, the CDR3 is TGTGCCAGCTCACCATGGGGGAACACTGAAGCTTTCTTT.

This chain joins TRBV15 and TRBJ1-3, with D unresolved. The CDR3 has 16 residues. CDR1 LNHNV and CDR2 YYDKDF come from the germline V gene (reference sequence). The V end was cut by 0 bases, the J end by 0 bases, with 9 bases between. The CDR3 DNA reads TGTGCCACCAGCAGAGATGTGCAGAGCTCTGGAAACACCATATATTTT. Its protein is CATSRDVQSSGNTIYF.

J is TRBJ1-5 and V is TRBV7-8; 7 positions match TRBD1. V was pared by 4 bases and J by 0 bases, with 0 bases of the junction left unmatched. CDR3 size: 14 residues. Germline V CDR1 and CDR2: SGHVS, FQNEAQ. DNA of the CDR3: TGTGCCAGCAGCTGGACAGGTAGCAATCAGCCCCAGCATTTT. Translation gives CASSWTGSNQPQHF.

About this clone itself: This sample includes further DNA sequences coding for the same CDR3. The chain carries TRBV28 and TRBJ1-5, with 10 bases aligning to TRBD1. Germline V gene sequence: CDR1 MDHEN, CDR2 SYDVKM. J was trimmed by 7 bases and V by 3 bases; bases with no gene match: 6. This CDR3 comprises 15 residues. The CDR3 DNA sequence: TGTGCCAGCAGTTTGGGACAGGGGTATCGGCAGCCCCAGCATTTT. This gives the protein CASSLGQGYRQPQHF.

This sequence joins TRBV24-1 and TRBJ2-3; 10 nucleotides agree with TRBD2. V gave up 4 bases and J gave up 7 bases; unmatched junction bases: 4. The CDR3 extends over 14 amino acids. From germline, CDR1 is KGHDR and CDR2 SFDVKD. The DNA of the CDR3 is TGTGCCACCAGTGAACCGGGACTAGCGAATACGCAGTATTTT. Protein sequence: CATSEPGLANTQYF.

The chain has TRBV13 and TRBJ2-5; D uncertain. The CDR3 contains 14 residues. Germline CDR1 reads PRHDT; CDR2 reads FYEKMQ (reference sequence). The V end lost 0 bases, the J end lost 5 bases, and 10 bases lay between the germline ends. The CDR3 coding sequence is TGTGCCAGCAGCTTAGGCTTAGGATTCGAGACCCAGTACTTC. This encodes CASSLGLGFETQYF.

This chain joins TRBV19 and TRBJ1-4, with D uncertain. CDR1 LNHDA and CDR2 SQIVND come from the germline V gene (reference sequence). Trimming took 3 bases from V and 5 from J, leaving 7 bases between them. The CDR3 has 13 amino acids. CDR3 DNA: TGTGCCAGTAGTATGCCCCCCAATGAAAAACTGTTTTTT. It is translated as CASSMPPNEKLFF.

J is TRBJ1-2 and V is TRBV6-1, with no clear D. CDR3 length equals 12 residues. Looked up from germline, CDR1 is MNHNS and CDR2 is SASEGT. The V and J ends lost 2 bases and 8 bases respectively, with 9 bases between them. In DNA form, the CDR3 reads TGTGCCAGCAGTGAAAGCGTGGGGGGCTACACCTTC. Translated, it gives CASSESVGGYTF.

The chain has TRBV28 and TRBJ1-3, with TRBD1 as a possible D gene (5 bases). Germline V gene sequence: CDR1 MDHEN, CDR2 SYDVKM. This CDR3 spans 16 amino acids. V lost 1 base to trimming and J lost 0 bases, with 10 bases between them. DNA for the CDR3: TGTGCCAGCAGTTTATTTGGGACCCGCTCTGGAAACACCATATATTTT. Protein sequence: CASSLFGTRSGNTIYF.

The J gene is TRBJ1-5, the V gene TRBV6-5, with D possibly matching TRBD1 (5 bases). The V and J ends lost 6 bases and 1 base respectively, with 13 bases between them. CDR1 MNHEY and CDR2 SVGAGI come from the germline V gene. CDR3 length: 15 amino acids. DNA for the CDR3: TGTGCCAGCAGGGGGGGACGGGGGAGCAATCAGCCCCAGCATTTT. Residues: CASRGGRGSNQPQHF.

A note on this clone: Other DNA sequences of this sample code for an identical CDR3. V gene TRBV3-1 (or the pseudogene TRBV3-2) combines with J gene TRBJ2-3; D not resolved. The germline V gene encodes CDR1 LGHDT and CDR2 YNNKEL (reference sequence). Trimming took off 1 base at V and 4 bases at J, with 3 bases between the two ends. The CDR3 extends over 12 amino acids. CDR3 in amino acids: CASSQGSDTQYF. The CDR3 nucleotides read TGTGCCAGCAGCCAAGGCTCAGATACGCAGTATTTT.

This chain uses TRBV19 with TRBJ2-5; D uncertain. With 8 bases removed from V and 4 bases from J, the gap between germline ends came to 11 bases. Germline V lookup: CDR1 LNHDA, CDR2 SQIVND (reference sequence). This CDR3 contains 12 residues. As DNA, the CDR3 is TGTGCCAGTGCTCGAGGAGCAGAGACCCAGTACTTC. This sequence encodes CASARGAETQYF. Variable domain in full (rest from reference TRBV19 and TRBJ2-5): DGGITQSPKYLFRKEGQNVTLSCEQNLNHDAMYWYRQDPGQGLRLIYYSQIVNDFQKGDIAEGYSVSREKKESFPLTVTSAQKNPTAFYLCASARGAETQYFGPGTRLLVL.